The next 32 T cell receptor beta chains were all read from a single sample in a study of CD8 T cells in ankylosing spondylitis. Points from the study as a whole: It appeared that ankylosing spondylitis blood was characterized by a TCR beta motif of several highly homologous variants.

MiXCR, applied by TCRdb to the 5' RACE reads, yields one record per CDR3 protein. The table has around 770,000 distinct CDR3 sequences, 19% seen once; the top ten hold around 19%. Their antigens remain unidentified. The sample consisted of blood, either unsorted or a sorted T cell fraction (not recorded which). These receptors were taken from a male donor with ankylosing spondylitis.

This chain connects TRBV2 to TRBJ2-3; D perhaps matches TRBD2 (5 bases). V was clipped by 1 base and J by 0 bases, with 11 bases between them. This CDR3 is built from 16 residues. Germline-derived CDR1 and CDR2 are SNHLY and FYNNEI. The CDR3 region is CASSEVDFPSTDTQYF. CDR3 bases: TGTGCCAGCAGTGAAGTGGACTTCCCTAGCACAGATACGCAGTATTTT.

The V gene is TRBV27, the J gene TRBJ1-5; D is possibly TRBD1 (5 bases). V shed 8 bases and J shed 4 bases, with 18 bases lying between them. Germline lookup yields CDR1 MNHEY and CDR2 SMNVEV (reference sequence). The CDR3 consists of 15 residues. Written as DNA, the CDR3 is TGTGCCAGCGCCGACAGCTTTCTAGGGAATCAGCCCCAGCATTTT. Translating gives CASADSFLGNQPQHF.

V gene TRBV5-1 combines with J gene TRBJ2-1; the D call may be TRBD1 or TRBD2 (5 bases each). CDR1 is SGHRS and CDR2 is YFSETQ in the germline V gene. The CDR3 length is 15 residues. V dropped 6 bases and J dropped 0 bases, with 13 bases sitting between them. CDR3 sequence reads: CASTWDAHSYNEQFF. The CDR3 DNA reads as TGCGCCAGCACTTGGGACGCACACTCCTACAATGAGCAGTTCTTC.

The DNA for the CDR3 is TGTGCCAGCAGCCCCCCCTCGGACTACGAGCAGTACTTC. It translates to CASSPPSDYEQYF. The chain employs TRBV7-8 and TRBJ2-7, with D unresolved. Germline V lookup: CDR1 SGHVS, CDR2 FQNEAQ. CDR3 size: 13 residues. V lost 5 bases and J lost 3, with 11 bases in between. Full variable domain (rest looked up from reference TRBV7-8 and TRBJ2-7): GAGVSQSPRYKVAKRGQDVALRCDPISGHVSLFWYQQALGQGPEFLTYFQNEAQLDKSGLPSDRFFAERPEGSVSTLKIQRTQQEDSAVYLCASSPPSDYEQYFGPGTRLTVT.

The chain carries TRBV5-1 and TRBJ1-5; 7 nucleotides agree with TRBD1. J lost 3 bases, V lost 3 bases, and 6 bases had no gene match. CDR1 is SGHRS and CDR2 is YFSETQ in the germline V gene. The CDR3 runs to 15 residues. In DNA form, the CDR3 reads TGCGCCAGCAGCTCCACAGGGGCGGTCAATCAGCCCCAGCATTTT. Its protein product is CASSSTGAVNQPQHF.

This clonotype was observed a handful of times. This rearrangement joins TRBV6-2 or TRBV6-3 to TRBJ1-5; 9 positions agree with TRBD1. Germline assignment: CDR1 MNHEY and CDR2 SVGEGT. Losses at the gene ends were 2 bases for V and 7 bases for J; bases not matched to a gene: 6. This CDR3 comprises 15 residues. The CDR3 loop is CASSYGDRGMQPQHF. CDR3 nucleotide sequence: TGTGCCAGCAGTTACGGAGACAGGGGGATGCAGCCCCAGCATTTT.

The chain is built from TRBV7-8 and TRBJ1-2; no clear D. Germline CDR1 is SGHVS and CDR2 is FQNEAQ. The CDR3 is made up of 15 amino acids. Trimming removed 1 base at V and 5 bases at J, with 14 bases between. The CDR3 bases are TGTGCCAGCAGCTTAGGAGGCGCGATTCCGTATGGCTACACCTTC. It encodes CASSLGGAIPYGYTF.

This rearrangement joins TRBV20-1 to TRBJ2-1; the D call may be TRBD1 or TRBD2 (6 bases each). CDR3 length: 16 residues. Trimming removed 0 bases from V and 1 base from J, with 13 bases in between. Germline CDR1 is DFQATT and CDR2 is SNEGSKA (reference sequence). CDR3 sequence reads: CSARDVGGRSYNEQFF. CDR3 sequence (DNA): TGCAGTGCTAGAGATGTTGGGGGGCGGTCCTACAATGAGCAGTTCTTC.

This rearrangement joins TRBV12-3 or TRBV12-4 to TRBJ2-2; 9 bases agree with TRBD2. V was pared by 1 base and J by 0 bases, with 6 bases of the junction left unmatched. This CDR3 is 18 amino acids long. The CDR3 DNA is TGTGCCAGCAGTTTAGGGCTAGCGGGGAGTTCGAACACCGGGGAGCTGTTTTTT. Amino acid sequence: CASSLGLAGSSNTGELFF.

The CDR3 region has the DNA TGCAGTGCCAGTAGCGGGGGGACGCGCGGTGAGCAGTTCTTC. It codes for CSASSGGTRGEQFF. The chain combines TRBV20-1 with TRBJ2-1, with 10 bases aligning to TRBD2. Trimming took 6 bases from V and 9 from J; bases not matched to a gene: 11. Germline V gene sequence: CDR1 DFQATT, CDR2 SNEGSKA (reference sequence). CDR3 length: 14 amino acids.

V gene TRBV4-1 combines with J gene TRBJ1-2; D is unresolved. The V end was cut by 4 bases, the J end by 1 base, with 7 bases between. The CDR3 extends over 13 amino acids. Looked up from germline, CDR1 is MGHRA and CDR2 is YSYEKL. The CDR3 sequence: CASSPRNNYGYTF. CDR3 in DNA: TGCGCCAGCAGCCCGCGAAATAACTATGGCTACACCTTC.

This clonotype was seen more than once but under ten times. This chain uses TRBV6-5 with TRBJ2-5; TRBD2 matches 8 bases. V shed 0 bases, J shed 1 base, and the junction held 4 bases outside the gene matches. The CDR3 runs 16 residues. CDR1 is MNHEY, CDR2 SVGAGI, per germline. CDR3 bases: TGTGCCAGCAGTTACTCTTTAGCGGGGCTCCAAGAGACCCAGTACTTC. Its translation is CASSYSLAGLQETQYF.

This clonotype was detected a few times. This chain links TRBV28 with TRBJ2-1, with D uncertain. The CDR3 totals 12 residues. Per germline, CDR1 MDHEN and CDR2 SYDVKM. For the CDR3, the DNA is TGTGTCCCTGGATCGGGTCTCGGGGAGCAGTTCTTC. Its protein is CVPGSGLGEQFF.

The chain joins TRBV20-1 to TRBJ2-7; 7 bases are shared with TRBD1. The CDR3 has 12 residues. CDR1 and CDR2 (germline): DFQATT, SNEGSKA (reference sequence). Trimming removed 6 bases from V and 2 bases from J; junction bases left unmatched: 4. CDR3 nucleotide sequence: TGCAGTGCCGGACAGGTAGCCTACGAGCAGTACTTC. Residues: CSAGQVAYEQYF.

The V and J genes are TRBV10-3 and TRBJ2-7; D is perhaps TRBD1 or TRBD2 (5 bases each). V was pared by 3 bases and J by 3 bases, with 9 bases between. The CDR3 is made up of 13 amino acids. Per the germline V gene, CDR1 is ENHRY and CDR2 is SYGVKD. CDR3: CAISDLGVYEQYF. For the CDR3, the DNA is TGTGCCATCAGTGATTTGGGGGTCTACGAGCAGTACTTC.

This chain's CDR3 is CATSLTGSYGYTF. In DNA, the CDR3 is TGTGCCACCAGTTTGACAGGGTCATATGGCTACACCTTC. This chain joins TRBV15 and TRBJ1-2; 7 bases agree with TRBD1. Germline CDR1 reads LNHNV; CDR2 reads YYDKDF (reference sequence). V lost 6 bases to trimming and J lost 5 bases; unmatched junction nucleotides: 6. The CDR3 extends over 13 amino acids. The whole variable domain, remainder taken from reference TRBV15 and TRBJ1-2, is DAMVIQNPRYQVTQFGKPVTLSCSQTLNHNVMYWYQQKSSQAPKLLFHYYDKDFNNEADTPDNFQSRRPNTSFCFLDIRSPGLGDTAMYLCATSLTGSYGYTFGSGTRLTVV.

This clonotype was counted a few times. V usage is TRBV3-1 and J usage is TRBJ1-6; D is perhaps TRBD1 (6 bases). CDR1 is LGHDT and CDR2 is YNNKEL in the germline V gene (reference sequence). Trimming left V 4 bases short and J 7 bases short, with 14 bases between. The CDR3 runs to 15 residues. CDR3 nucleotides: TGTGCCAGCAGCCGGCCACAGGGCTTGAATTCACCCCTCCACTTT. Protein sequence: CASSRPQGLNSPLHF.

This clonotype was counted only a few times. V and J are TRBV21-1 and TRBJ2-2; the table's D gene call, TRBD1, was not cross checked with the DNA. TRBV21-1 is termed a pseudogene. The CDR3 consists of 16 residues. The DNA of the CDR3 is TGTGCCAGCAACACAATCAGGGAGCAGAACACCGGGGAGCTGTTTTTT. This sequence encodes CASNTIREQNTGELFF.

The V call is TRBV9, the J call TRBJ2-7; D perhaps matches TRBD1 (6 bases). The CDR3 is 14 residues long. Trimming took off 0 bases at V and 5 bases at J, with 12 bases between the two ends. Germline CDR1 reads SGDLS; CDR2 reads YYNGEE. In DNA, the CDR3 is TGTGCCAGCAGCGTAGCTCACAGGGCCCACGAGCAGTACTTC. It translates to CASSVAHRAHEQYF.

The gene calls are TRBV28 and TRBJ2-2, with 9 bases identical to TRBD1. Germline V CDR1 and CDR2: MDHEN, SYDVKM. This CDR3 has 14 residues. V shed 6 bases and J 6 bases; nucleotides not matched to a gene: 5. DNA of the CDR3: TGTGCCAGCAGCTCCGGGACAGGGCCCGGGGAGCTGTTTTTT. Translation gives CASSSGTGPGELFF.

The chain carries TRBV20-1 and TRBJ2-7; TRBD2 agrees at 15 bases. This CDR3 is 15 amino acids long. Losses at the gene ends were 6 bases for V and 2 bases for J; bases not matched to a gene: 5. Per the germline V gene, CDR1 is DFQATT and CDR2 is SNEGSKA (reference sequence). In DNA, the CDR3 is TGCAGTGCCAAAGGACTAGCGGGGGGGCCCTACGAGCAGTACTTC. Protein: CSAKGLAGGPYEQYF.

The chain links TRBV5-1 to TRBJ1-1, with TRBD1 matching over 7 bases. The CDR3 spans 13 residues. V gave up 4 bases and J gave up 6 bases; unmatched junction bases: 6. The germline CDR1 and CDR2 sequences are SGHRS and YFSETQ. The chain's CDR3 is CASSARTGAEAFF. As DNA, the CDR3 is TGCGCCAGCAGCGCCCGAACAGGGGCTGAAGCTTTCTTT.

This clonotype has just a few counts. The chain joins TRBV5-6 to TRBJ1-6; D might be TRBD1 (5 bases). The germline gives CDR1 SGHDT, CDR2 YYEEEE. Trimming took off 1 base at V and 7 bases at J, with 9 bases between the two ends. The CDR3 totals 14 residues. CDR3 region: CASSLLQGNSPLHF. CDR3 bases: TGTGCCAGCAGCTTGCTTCAGGGAAATTCACCCCTCCACTTT.

This clonotype was recorded at least ten times. One end of the junction is discordant with germline, which a read error may explain. The chain combines TRBV20-1 with TRBJ1-2; D possibly corresponds to TRBD1 (5 bases). The germline V gene encodes CDR1 DFQATT and CDR2 SNEGSKA (reference sequence). CDR3 length: 14 residues. In DNA form, the CDR3 reads TGCAGTGCTCGAGAGGGGACCGGCCTCTATGGCTACACCTTC. This codes for CSAREGTGLYGYTF.

There are a few counts of this clonotype. This chain connects TRBV6-4 to TRBJ2-7; 9 nucleotides match TRBD1. The germline CDR1 and CDR2 sequences are MRHNA and SNTAGT. CDR3 length: 14 residues. V shed 0 bases, J shed 6 bases, and the junction held 3 bases outside the gene matches. The CDR3 DNA is TGTGCCAGCAGTGACTCGGGACAGGGCCCCGAGCAGTACTTC. Translation: CASSDSGQGPEQYF.

At least ten counts were recorded for this clonotype. V usage is TRBV7-2 and J usage is TRBJ2-3; no reliable D call. Germline V gene lookup returns CDR1 SGHTA and CDR2 FQGNSA. CDR3 length: 11 residues. V lost 5 bases and J lost 6, with 6 bases in between. In DNA form, the CDR3 reads TGTGCCAGCAGCCTCTACGATACGCAGTATTTT. This codes for CASSLYDTQYF.

The V call is TRBV30, the J call TRBJ2-3; 7 bases match TRBD2. CDR3 length: 13 residues. V lost 8 bases to trimming and J lost 3 bases; unmatched junction nucleotides: 8. The germline V gene has CDR1 GTSNPN and CDR2 SVGIG (reference sequence). CDR3: CAAERGWTDTQYF. The CDR3 nucleotides read TGTGCCGCGGAGCGGGGTTGGACAGATACGCAGTATTTT.

This clonotype was seen only a few times. The V gene is TRBV30, the J gene TRBJ2-7, with 10 nucleotides matching TRBD1. The CDR3 runs 16 residues. From germline, CDR1 is GTSNPN and CDR2 SVGIG (reference sequence). V trimming: 2 bases; J trimming: 0 bases; junction bases outside the gene matches: 7. CDR3 sequence (DNA): TGTGCCTGGAGTTCTACCCGGGACAGGGGCTCCTACGAGCAGTACTTC. This translates into CAWSSTRDRGSYEQYF.

This clonotype was seen at least ten times. The gene calls are TRBV6-1 and TRBJ1-6; TRBD1 agrees at 12 bases. The V gene end was trimmed by 6 bases and the J gene end by 7 bases; junction bases not matched to a gene: 1. The germline gives CDR1 MNHNS, CDR2 SASEGT. The CDR3 contains 14 residues. This CDR3 reads CASRGQGANSPLHF. CDR3 DNA sequence: TGTGCCAGCAGGGGACAGGGGGCGAATTCACCCCTCCACTTT.

This clonotype was seen a few times. The rearrangement uses TRBV7-3 and TRBJ2-6; tentative D call: TRBD2 (6 bases). The CDR3 is 19 residues long. V lost 5 bases, J lost 0 bases, and 20 bases lay in between. Per the germline V gene, CDR1 is SGHTA and CDR2 is FQGTGA. The CDR3 is CASSPTPVGGRSGANVLTF. The CDR3 DNA reads TGTGCCAGCAGCCCTACCCCTGTCGGGGGACGCTCTGGGGCCAACGTCCTGACTTTC.

V gene TRBV7-2 combines with J gene TRBJ1-3, with 7 bases matching TRBD1. V gave up 1 base and J gave up 0 bases; unmatched junction bases: 3. Germline V gene sequence: CDR1 SGHTA, CDR2 FQGNSA. The CDR3 spans 16 residues. The CDR3 spells CASSLGWDSSGNTIYF. Written as DNA, the CDR3 is TGTGCCAGCAGCTTAGGGTGGGACAGCTCTGGAAACACCATATATTTT.

This chain connects TRBV12-3 or TRBV12-4 to TRBJ2-1; 8 nucleotides match TRBD2. Germline trimming cut 5 bases from V and 6 bases from J; bases unmatched to any gene: 6. This CDR3 has 14 residues. The CDR3 is CASSPRRGGNEQFF. The DNA of the CDR3 is TGTGCCAGCAGTCCGCGCCGGGGGGGCAATGAGCAGTTCTTC.